These 30 T cell receptor beta chains originate from one sample sequenced in a study of cytomegalovirus exposure and HLA in healthy donors. Amplification used 60 Vbeta primers and 13 Jbeta primers. The repertoire was sequenced with immunoSEQ multiplex PCR; TCRdb's copy has only in-frame clones and lacks some. The sample is made up of approximately 200,000 clones, and the top ten hold almost 0.75% of it. Sequenced sample: PBMCs. These receptors originate from a boy aged 5-17 years in good health and CMV-seronegative.

This chain links TRBV4-2 with TRBJ2-2; TRBD2 aligns across 13 bases. V lost 2 bases and J lost 3; bases outside the gene matches: 9. The CDR3 sequence is 19 residues long. Germline assignment: CDR1 LGHNA and CDR2 YNFKEQ. The CDR3 nucleotides are TGTGCCAGCAGCCAACAAGTCACTAGCGGGGGGGCGGACACCGGGGAGCTGTTTTTT. Encoded protein: CASSQQVTSGGADTGELFF.

The chain couples TRBV6-4 to TRBJ1-6; TRBD1 aligns across 7 bases. CDR3 size: 14 residues. The germline V gene has CDR1 MRHNA and CDR2 SNTAGT. V was pared by 3 bases and J by 10 bases, with 6 bases of the junction left unmatched. The CDR3 sequence is CASSEEGAGSPLHF. CDR3 in DNA: TGTGCCAGCAGTGAAGAGGGGGCCGGGTCACCCCTCCACTTT.

V usage is TRBV4-2 and J usage is TRBJ2-7, with 8 bases that match TRBD2. Germline values: CDR1 LGHNA, CDR2 YNFKEQ. The CDR3 runs to 17 residues. After removal of 1 base from V and 4 bases from J, the junction contained 12 bases not matched to a gene. This CDR3 reads CASSQGRSKLAAYEQYF. Written as DNA, the CDR3 is TGTGCCAGCAGCCAAGGGCGTAGCAAACTAGCGGCTTACGAGCAGTACTTC.

The chain combines TRBV11-2 with TRBJ2-5; maybe TRBD2 (5 bases). Germline CDR1 and CDR2: SGHAT and FQNNGV. The CDR3 covers 14 residues. Deletions cut 0 bases from V and 2 bases from J, with 7 bases between. This CDR3 is CASSLEAVQETQYF. CDR3 sequence (DNA): TGTGCCAGCAGCTTAGAAGCGGTACAAGAGACCCAGTACTTC.

The V and J genes are TRBV18 and TRBJ1-1, with a weak D call TRBD1 (6 bases). This CDR3 is built from 20 residues. Germline-derived CDR1 and CDR2 are KGHSH and LQKENI. Between the trimmed V and J ends, which lost 4 bases and 6 bases, there was a span of 33 bases. The CDR3 nucleotides are TGTGCCAGCTCACTACTAATCCGGGACACCCTTTCTCTACAAGGCGCTGAAGCTTTCTTT. It translates to CASSLLIRDTLSLQGAEAFF.

The chain employs TRBV13 and TRBJ1-2; D uncertain. CDR1 is PRHDT, CDR2 FYEKMQ, per germline (reference sequence). Deletions cut 5 bases from V and 5 bases from J, with 15 bases between. This CDR3 is 14 amino acids long. The CDR3 DNA follows: TGTGCCAGCAGCACCGGGAAAGTGATTTATGGCTACACCTTC. Translating it yields CASSTGKVIYGYTF.

The chain uses TRBV19 and TRBJ2-7, with 13 bases aligning to TRBD2. J gave up 4 bases and V 7 bases, and 10 bases lay outside the gene matches. The CDR3 runs to 16 residues. Germline CDR1 is LNHDA and CDR2 is SQIVND (reference sequence). DNA of the CDR3: TGTGCCAGTACCCACCGGACTAGCGGGGGTTTATACGAGCAGTACTTC. Residues: CASTHRTSGGLYEQYF.

V is TRBV30 and J is TRBJ1-5, with D hard to call. The CDR3 totals 13 residues. Per the germline V gene, CDR1 is GTSNPN and CDR2 is SVGIG (reference sequence). The V and J ends lost 2 bases and 5 bases respectively, with 10 bases between them. CDR3 sequence reads: CAWSSGWDQPQHF. CDR3 nucleotide sequence: TGTGCCTGGAGTTCGGGGTGGGATCAGCCCCAGCATTTT.

V gene TRBV14 combines with J gene TRBJ1-5, with D possibly matching TRBD1 (5 bases). V dropped 4 bases and J dropped 6 bases, with 10 bases sitting between them. Germline loops: CDR1 SGHDN, CDR2 FVKESK. This CDR3 is built from 13 residues. The CDR3 loop is CASSPQGSQPQHF. DNA for the CDR3: TGTGCCAGCAGCCCTCAGGGCAGTCAGCCCCAGCATTTT.

The V and J genes are TRBV5-4 and TRBJ1-6; possible D gene TRBD1, 6 bases. The ends were cut back, 0 bases at V and 7 bases at J, with 14 bases in the middle. The CDR3 runs 16 residues. Germline-derived CDR1 and CDR2 are SGHNT and YYREEE (reference sequence). The CDR3 region is CASSLGGRVANSPLHF. The DNA of the CDR3 is TGTGCCAGCAGCTTGGGGGGGCGTGTCGCCAATTCACCCCTCCACTTT.

V usage is TRBV6-5 and J usage is TRBJ2-7, with D tentatively TRBD2 (6 bases). V was shortened by 7 bases and J by 5 bases, with 15 bases between the two germline ends. CDR3 length: 13 amino acids. CDR1 is MNHEY and CDR2 is SVGAGI in the germline V gene. CDR3 loop: CASTKRAWDEQYF. The CDR3 DNA reads TGTGCCAGCACGAAGCGGGCGTGGGACGAGCAGTACTTC.

The chain links TRBV7-3 to TRBJ2-6, with a possible D match to TRBD1 (5 bases). V was pared by 4 bases and J by 1 base, with 17 bases between. CDR3 size: 18 residues. Germline V gene lookup returns CDR1 SGHTA and CDR2 FQGTGA. The CDR3 nucleotides read TGTGCCAGCAGCTCCCAACAGGTCAGAGAGTCTGGGGCCAACGTCCTGACTTTC. Amino acid sequence: CASSSQQVRESGANVLTF.

V usage is TRBV7-9 and J usage is TRBJ2-7, with 7 bases that match TRBD1. V gave up 7 bases and J gave up 1 base; unmatched junction bases: 10. Germline values: CDR1 SEHNR, CDR2 FQNEAQ (reference sequence). This CDR3 spans 15 amino acids. CDR3 region: CASTYYRGQSYEQYF. The CDR3 coding sequence is TGTGCCAGCACCTACTACAGGGGACAATCCTACGAGCAGTACTTC.

The gene calls are TRBV7-6 and TRBJ2-7, with unresolved D. Trimming cost V 4 bases and J 2 bases, with 12 bases left between them. Germline-derived CDR1 and CDR2 are SGHVS and FNYEAQ. The CDR3 is made up of 14 amino acids. Written as DNA, the CDR3 is TGTGCCAGCAGCTCCTCAGACTTCACCTACGAGCAGTACTTC. Residues: CASSSSDFTYEQYF.

This chain joins TRBV7-3 and TRBJ2-2; TRBD1 agrees at 9 bases. V lost 4 bases, J lost 5 bases, and 2 bases stayed unmatched. This CDR3 has 14 amino acids. Germline values: CDR1 SGHTA, CDR2 FQGTGA. CDR3 bases: TGTGCCAGCAGCTCGGGACAGGGAACCGGGGAGCTGTTTTTT. Translated: CASSSGQGTGELFF.

This rearrangement joins TRBV30 to TRBJ1-1; 7 positions agree with TRBD1. This CDR3 is built from 13 residues. With 5 bases clipped from V and 4 bases from J, the junction kept 7 bases outside the gene matches. Germline-derived CDR1 and CDR2 are GTSNPN and SVGIG (reference sequence). The DNA for the CDR3 is TGTGCCTGGCGAGACAGGGCCAGCACTGAAGCTTTCTTT. This gives the protein CAWRDRASTEAFF. Full variable domain (rest looked up from reference TRBV30 and TRBJ1-1): SQTIHQWPATLVQPVGSPLSLECTVEGTSNPNLYWYRQAAGRGLQLLFYSVGIGQISSEVPQNLSASRPQDRQFILSSKKLLLSDSGFYLCAWRDRASTEAFFGQGTRLTVV.

The J gene is TRBJ1-2, the V gene TRBV5-5; no definite D call. The length of the CDR3 is 14 residues. Trimming removed 4 bases from V and 1 base from J, with 11 bases in between. CDR1 is SGHKS and CDR2 is YYEKEE in the germline V gene (reference sequence). CDR3 DNA sequence: TGTGCCAGCAGCCTCGGTCTCCGTAACTATGGCTACACCTTC. Its translation is CASSLGLRNYGYTF.

This rearrangement joins TRBV27 to TRBJ2-7; D possibly corresponds to TRBD2 (7 bases). The V gene's germline CDR1 is MNHEY and CDR2 SMNVEV (reference sequence). The CDR3 has 16 amino acids. V dropped 0 bases and J dropped 7 bases, with 19 bases sitting between them. The CDR3 sequence: CASSLSGRGADREQYF. The CDR3 DNA reads TGTGCCAGCAGTTTATCAGGACGGGGGGCGGACCGGGAGCAGTACTTC.

The rearrangement joins TRBV14 to TRBJ1-1; D unresolved. Trimming pared 1 base from V and 7 bases from J, leaving 16 bases between. CDR3 length equals 15 residues. Germline-derived CDR1 and CDR2 are SGHDN and FVKESK. CDR3 residues: CASSQVTPTKLEAFF. CDR3 bases: TGTGCCAGCAGCCAAGTTACGCCAACCAAGCTTGAAGCTTTCTTT.

In the case of this clone: Additional DNA sequences in this sample encode the identical CDR3. The chain carries TRBV19 and TRBJ1-1; D gene ambiguous. V was pared by 4 bases and J by 3 bases, with 3 bases between. CDR3 length: 11 amino acids. Germline values: CDR1 LNHDA, CDR2 SQIVND (reference sequence). For the CDR3, the DNA is TGTGCCAGTAGTACCTACACTGAAGCTTTCTTT. Protein product: CASSTYTEAFF.

The V and J genes are TRBV11-2 and TRBJ1-2, with D maybe TRBD1 (5 bases). V was clipped by 4 bases and J by 0 bases, with 12 bases between them. The length of the CDR3 is 15 residues. The germline gives CDR1 SGHAT, CDR2 FQNNGV. The CDR3 here is CASSSGGGANYGYTF. The CDR3 nucleotides are TGTGCCAGCAGCTCAGGCGGGGGGGCTAACTATGGCTACACCTTC.

This chain links TRBV20-1 with TRBJ2-1; TRBD1 is a possible D gene (6 bases). The ends were cut back, 6 bases at V and 9 bases at J, with 12 bases in the middle. The CDR3 is 11 residues long. From germline, CDR1 is DFQATT and CDR2 SNEGSKA (reference sequence). The DNA of the CDR3 is TGCAGTGCGCTACAGGGAAGTGAGCAGTTCTTC. As protein: CSALQGSEQFF.

This chain links TRBV7-6 with TRBJ2-7, with D possibly being TRBD1 (6 bases). The CDR3 is 16 residues long. V dropped 3 bases and J dropped 1 base, with 16 bases sitting between them. Germline V lookup: CDR1 SGHVS, CDR2 FNYEAQ. This CDR3 reads CASSLGRGTPSYEQYF. CDR3 nucleotide sequence: TGTGCCAGCAGCTTGGGAAGGGGGACCCCGTCCTACGAGCAGTACTTC.

The chain couples TRBV2 to TRBJ1-2, with 8 bases lining up with TRBD1. J lost 3 bases, V lost 5 bases, and 5 bases had no gene match. In germline, CDR1 is SNHLY, CDR2 FYNNEI. CDR3 length: 14 amino acids. CDR3 sequence reads: CASSRTGMDYGYTF. CDR3 nucleotides: TGTGCCAGCAGTCGGACAGGGATGGACTATGGCTACACCTTC. Full variable domain (remainder filled in from reference TRBV2 and TRBJ1-2): EPEVTQTPSHQVTQMGQEVILRCVPISNHLYFYWYRQILGQKVEFLVSFYNNEISEKSEIFDDQFSVERPDGSNFTLKIRSTKLEDSAMYFCASSRTGMDYGYTFGSGTRLTVV.

The gene calls are TRBV15 and TRBJ2-1; possibly TRBD2 for D (6 bases). The CDR3 loop spans 16 amino acids. V dropped 0 bases and J dropped 4 bases, with 13 bases sitting between them. Germline V lookup: CDR1 LNHNV, CDR2 YYDKDF (reference sequence). CDR3 sequence (DNA): TGTGCCACCAGCAGAGATGGTGACGGGGGATACAATGAGCAGTTCTTC. This encodes CATSRDGDGGYNEQFF.

The chain uses TRBV20-1 and TRBJ1-1; D not certain. The CDR3 is made up of 11 amino acids. CDR1 and CDR2 (germline): DFQATT, SNEGSKA (reference sequence). V was shortened by 0 bases and J by 5 bases, with 4 bases between the two germline ends. The CDR3 DNA is TGCAGTGCTAGAGATACTACTGAAGCTTTCTTT. It translates to CSARDTTEAFF.

This chain links TRBV4-1 with TRBJ2-2; weak D call: TRBD1 (5 bases). V lost 3 bases and J lost 8, with 16 bases in between. Per germline, CDR1 MGHRA and CDR2 YSYEKL. This CDR3 has 15 residues. CDR3: CASSHLTRGRGELFF. DNA of the CDR3: TGCGCCAGCAGCCATCTCACAAGGGGCAGGGGGGAGCTGTTTTTT.

The chain has TRBV7-6 and TRBJ2-3; 8 bases agree with TRBD1. CDR1 SGHVS and CDR2 FNYEAQ come from the germline V gene. J lost 0 bases, V lost 1 base, and 6 bases had no gene match. The CDR3 consists of 17 residues. The CDR3 reads CASSLGAGTGSTDTQYF. The CDR3 region has the DNA TGTGCCAGCAGCTTAGGGGCCGGGACAGGAAGCACAGATACGCAGTATTTT.

The rearrangement uses TRBV6-1 and TRBJ2-7, with D possibly matching TRBD1 (7 bases). This CDR3 is 14 amino acids long. V lost 9 bases and J lost 4, with 19 bases in between. Germline CDR1 is MNHNS and CDR2 is SASEGT. CDR3 loop: CASQRGTEFYEQYF. The CDR3 coding sequence is TGTGCCAGTCAACGCGGGACAGAGTTTTACGAGCAGTACTTC.

V and J are TRBV19 and TRBJ1-6, with 9 bases lining up with TRBD1. Germline loops: CDR1 LNHDA, CDR2 SQIVND (reference sequence). The CDR3 is 14 amino acids. V trimming: 11 bases; J trimming: 7 bases; junction bases outside the gene matches: 9. The CDR3, as DNA: TGTGCCTCCAAAGTAGGACAGGGGAATTCACCCCTCCACTTT. Encoded protein: CASKVGQGNSPLHF. Based on the CDR3 plus reference TRBV19 and TRBJ1-6, the full variable domain is DGGITQSPKYLFRKEGQNVTLSCEQNLNHDAMYWYRQDPGQGLRLIYYSQIVNDFQKGDIAEGYSVSREKKESFPLTVTSAQKNPTAFYLCASKVGQGNSPLHFGNGTRLTVT.